Listed below are T cell receptor beta chains from one sample, sequenced in a study of cytomegalovirus exposure and HLA in healthy donors. Repertoires were generated with immunoSEQ multiplex PCR, while TCRdb's copy carries only in-frame clones and drops some. Among more than 110,000 clones listed, more than 75% were seen once. Sequenced sample: PBMCs. The receptor source for this set is a male donor in good health and CMV-seronegative. Both conserved end residues are part of each CDR3. A D gene is named only where the DNA matches it firmly. Some rows have no size entry. The others give once, few or many, or a class for an expanded clone.

clone_size: NA
j_call: TRBJ1-3
v_call: TRBV4-3
d_call: NA
cdr3_nt: TGCGCCAGCAGCCAAGAGCGGCAGCTCCCGGGCACCATATATTTT
cdr3_aa: CASSQERQLPGTIYF

clone_size: NA
j_call: TRBJ1-2
v_call: TRBV28
d_call: NA
cdr3_nt: TGTGCCAGCAGTTTGGGACACCGTAACTATGGCTACACCTTC
cdr3_aa: CASSLGHRNYGYTF

clone_size: NA
j_call: TRBJ2-6
v_call: TRBV18
d_call: NA
cdr3_nt: TGTGCCAGCTCACCAGGGGGGATAACTGGGGCCAACGTCCTGACTTTC
cdr3_aa: CASSPGGITGANVLTF

clone_size: NA
j_call: TRBJ1-5
v_call: TRBV28
d_call: NA
cdr3_nt: TGTGCCAGCAACACGGGGACACCCCCCGGGGATTTT
cdr3_aa: CASNTGTPPGDF

clone_size: NA
j_call: TRBJ1-2
v_call: TRBV5-6
d_call: TRBD1
cdr3_nt: TGTGCCAGCATTAACAGGGGTCTTAACTATGGCTACACCTTC
cdr3_aa: CASINRGLNYGYTF

clone_size: NA
j_call: TRBJ2-7
v_call: TRBV11-3
d_call: TRBD2
cdr3_nt: TGTGCCAGCAGCTCCTTAGAGAAGTTAGCGGGGGGGCTATACGAGCAGTACTTC
cdr3_aa: CASSSLEKLAGGLYEQYF

clone_size: NA
j_call: TRBJ2-2
v_call: TRBV5-4
d_call: NA
cdr3_nt: TGTGCCAGCGGGCAGAACACCGGGGAGCTGTTTTTT
cdr3_aa: CASGQNTGELFF

clone_size: once
j_call: TRBJ1-4
v_call: TRBV19
d_call: NA
cdr3_nt: TGTGCCAGTAGTATTGTAGCGGGGAATGAAAAACTGTTTTTT
cdr3_aa: CASSIVAGNEKLFF

clone_size: NA
j_call: TRBJ2-3
v_call: TRBV5-4
d_call: TRBD1
cdr3_nt: TGTGCCAGCAAGCGGGACAGGGGAAAAGATACGCAGTATTTT
cdr3_aa: CASKRDRGKDTQYF

clone_size: NA
j_call: TRBJ1-2
v_call: TRBV6-5
d_call: NA
cdr3_nt: TGTGCCAGCAGTTATGGCAGATTGGGCGGCTACACCTTC
cdr3_aa: CASSYGRLGGYTF

clone_size: NA
j_call: TRBJ2-7
v_call: TRBV7-9
d_call: NA
cdr3_nt: TGTGCCAGCACTTCATTGGCTGGTAACTACGAGCAGTACTTC
cdr3_aa: CASTSLAGNYEQYF

clone_size: NA
j_call: TRBJ2-3
v_call: TRBV2
d_call: NA
cdr3_nt: TGTGCCAGCAGTGAAGCGAGAGATACGCAGTATTTT
cdr3_aa: CASSEARDTQYF

clone_size: NA
j_call: TRBJ2-5
v_call: TRBV30
d_call: NA
cdr3_nt: TGTGCCTGGAGACGGTCGTCAGGGCGGGAGACCCAGTACTTC
cdr3_aa: CAWRRSSGRETQYF

clone_size: NA
j_call: TRBJ2-1
v_call: TRBV9
d_call: TRBD2
cdr3_nt: TGTGCCAGCAGCCCTCAGTTTCGGGGGGCTAGCGGGGGGGCATCCAATGAGCAGTTCTTC
cdr3_aa: CASSPQFRGASGGASNEQFF

clone_size: NA
j_call: TRBJ2-1
v_call: TRBV5-1
d_call: NA
cdr3_nt: TGCGCCAGCAGCTTGGGGGCGGGGAGTAATGAGCAGTTCTTC
cdr3_aa: CASSLGAGSNEQFF

clone_size: few
j_call: TRBJ2-3
v_call: TRBV5-4
d_call: TRBD2
cdr3_nt: TGTGCCAGCAGCTCCCGACTAGCGGGGGCCCCCGGGGCAGATACGCAGTATTTT
cdr3_aa: CASSSRLAGAPGADTQYF

clone_size: few
j_call: TRBJ1-3
v_call: TRBV5-8
d_call: NA
cdr3_nt: TGTGCCAGCAGCTCGACAGCTCGAAACACCATATATTTT
cdr3_aa: CASSSTARNTIYF

clone_size: NA
j_call: TRBJ2-1
v_call: TRBV7-2
d_call: NA
cdr3_nt: TGTGCCAGCAGCTTAGGGCTCCTCAATGAGCAGTTCTTC
cdr3_aa: CASSLGLLNEQFF

clone_size: NA
j_call: TRBJ2-1
v_call: TRBV7-2
d_call: TRBD2
cdr3_nt: TGTGCCAGCAGCTTAGGGGGACTAGCGTCTAATGAGCAGTTCTTC
cdr3_aa: CASSLGGLASNEQFF

clone_size: few
j_call: TRBJ2-7
v_call: TRBV5-4
d_call: TRBD2
cdr3_nt: TGTGCCAGCGGTAGCGGGGGGCACGAGCAGTACTTC
cdr3_aa: CASGSGGHEQYF

clone_size: NA
j_call: TRBJ1-2
v_call: TRBV6-1
d_call: TRBD1
cdr3_nt: TGTGCCAGCAGTGATCTGGGACAGTACTATGGCTACACCTTC
cdr3_aa: CASSDLGQYYGYTF

clone_size: NA
j_call: TRBJ1-2
v_call: TRBV10-3
d_call: NA
cdr3_nt: TGTGCCATCAGTGAGCGTGGCGCGGGCTATGGCTACACCTTC
cdr3_aa: CAISERGAGYGYTF

clone_size: NA
j_call: TRBJ2-3
v_call: TRBV4-3
d_call: TRBD2
cdr3_nt: TGCGCCAGCAGCCAAGACTCCAGCGGGGGCAGAGATACGCAGTATTTT
cdr3_aa: CASSQDSSGGRDTQYF

clone_size: NA
j_call: TRBJ1-4
v_call: TRBV18
d_call: NA
cdr3_nt: TGTGCCAGCTCACGACAAGGGGGAGGGGCCTTTGAAAAACTGTTTTTT
cdr3_aa: CASSRQGGGAFEKLFF

clone_size: NA
j_call: TRBJ1-6
v_call: TRBV5-4
d_call: TRBD1
cdr3_nt: TGTGCCAGCAGCTTGAAGGGGGCTGGCCCACCCCTCCACTTT
cdr3_aa: CASSLKGAGPPLHF

clone_size: NA
j_call: TRBJ2-7
v_call: TRBV7-2
d_call: TRBD2
cdr3_nt: TGTGCCAGCAGCCCCAACTACCCGGGACTAGCGGGAGCCTACGAGCAGTACTTC
cdr3_aa: CASSPNYPGLAGAYEQYF

clone_size: NA
j_call: TRBJ2-1
v_call: TRBV19
d_call: NA
cdr3_nt: TGTGCCAGTAGTATGGGCTCAGCGGTGAATGAGCAGTTCTTC
cdr3_aa: CASSMGSAVNEQFF

clone_size: NA
j_call: TRBJ2-1
v_call: TRBV5-1
d_call: TRBD1
cdr3_nt: TGCGCCAGCAGCTTTTTTAGCGGACAGGGGTATAGCAATGAGCAGTTCTTC
cdr3_aa: CASSFFSGQGYSNEQFF

clone_size: NA
j_call: TRBJ1-6
v_call: TRBV5-5
d_call: NA
cdr3_nt: TGTGCCAGCAGCTTGGGGGACTATTCACCCCTCCACTTT
cdr3_aa: CASSLGDYSPLHF

clone_size: NA
j_call: TRBJ1-2
v_call: TRBV19
d_call: TRBD1
cdr3_nt: TGTGCCAGTAGTTTGACCGGGACAGGAACTTATGGCTACACCTTC
cdr3_aa: CASSLTGTGTYGYTF

clone_size: NA
j_call: TRBJ1-5
v_call: TRBV4-3
d_call: NA
cdr3_nt: TGCGCCAGCAGCCAAGATACGTGGGGGGGTCATCAGCCCCAGCATTTT
cdr3_aa: CASSQDTWGGHQPQHF

clone_size: NA
j_call: TRBJ1-4
v_call: TRBV27
d_call: NA
cdr3_nt: TGTGCCAGCAGTATACAGGGTACTAATGAAAAACTGTTTTTT
cdr3_aa: CASSIQGTNEKLFF

clone_size: NA
j_call: TRBJ1-2
v_call: TRBV4-1
d_call: NA
cdr3_nt: TGCGCCAGCAGCCAAGATACGTTCCGAGCTAACTATGGCTACACCTTC
cdr3_aa: CASSQDTFRANYGYTF

clone_size: NA
j_call: TRBJ2-7
v_call: TRBV29-1
d_call: TRBD1
cdr3_nt: TGCAGCGTGGCCCGGGACAGGGCGTCCTACGAGCAGTACTTC
cdr3_aa: CSVARDRASYEQYF

clone_size: NA
j_call: TRBJ2-3
v_call: TRBV7-6
d_call: TRBD2
cdr3_nt: TGTGCCAGCAGCCCGTCAGCGGGGGGCCTTTTTAGCACAGATACGCAGTATTTT
cdr3_aa: CASSPSAGGLFSTDTQYF

clone_size: once
j_call: TRBJ2-1
v_call: TRBV6-6
d_call: TRBD1
cdr3_nt: TGTGCCACCCAACCGGGACAGGGTCGCAATGGGCAGTTCTTC
cdr3_aa: CATQPGQGRNGQFF

clone_size: NA
j_call: TRBJ1-1
v_call: TRBV5-1
d_call: NA
cdr3_nt: TGCGCCAGCAGAGGCAGGGCGGAAAACACTGAAGCTTTCTTT
cdr3_aa: CASRGRAENTEAFF

clone_size: NA
j_call: TRBJ2-5
v_call: TRBV7-2
d_call: NA
cdr3_nt: TGTGCCAGCAGCTTGGGGCTTCCGAGGTACTTC
cdr3_aa: CASSLGLPRYF

clone_size: few
j_call: TRBJ1-4
v_call: TRBV4-3
d_call: NA
cdr3_nt: TGCGCCAGCAGCCAAGTCGGGGTCACGGGTGAAAAACTGTTTTTT
cdr3_aa: CASSQVGVTGEKLFF

clone_size: NA
j_call: TRBJ1-1
v_call: TRBV12-5
d_call: TRBD1
cdr3_nt: TGTGCTAGTGGCCCAGGGACAGGTGATGACACTGAAGCTTTCTTT
cdr3_aa: CASGPGTGDDTEAFF

clone_size: NA
j_call: TRBJ2-1
v_call: TRBV5-4
d_call: NA
cdr3_nt: TGTGCCAGCGGCCGGGGAAGTAGCTATCCCTACAATGAGCAGTTCTTC
cdr3_aa: CASGRGSSYPYNEQFF

clone_size: NA
j_call: TRBJ1-1
v_call: TRBV7-9
d_call: NA
cdr3_nt: TGTGCCAGCAGCCCCCAGACAGGTAACACTGAAGCTTTCTTT
cdr3_aa: CASSPQTGNTEAFF

clone_size: NA
j_call: TRBJ2-7
v_call: TRBV5-8
d_call: NA
cdr3_nt: TGTGCCGGAGTGGTCGGTCTCGGCGAGCAGTACTTC
cdr3_aa: CAGVVGLGEQYF

clone_size: NA
j_call: TRBJ2-5
v_call: TRBV27
d_call: NA
cdr3_nt: TGTGCCTCAAGCCGGGGGTGGGGTGAGACCCAGTACTTC
cdr3_aa: CASSRGWGETQYF

clone_size: NA
j_call: TRBJ2-7
v_call: TRBV12-1
d_call: NA
cdr3_nt: TGTGCCAGCAGCTCCTGGGACAGCCTTTACGAGCAGTACTTC
cdr3_aa: CASSSWDSLYEQYF

clone_size: NA
j_call: TRBJ2-7
v_call: TRBV28
d_call: NA
cdr3_nt: TGTGCCAGCAGTTTAATGGGCCCGGACTACGAGCAGTACTTC
cdr3_aa: CASSLMGPDYEQYF

clone_size: NA
j_call: TRBJ2-5
v_call: TRBV27
d_call: NA
cdr3_nt: TGTGCCAGCAGTCCATATCCGGGACACCCGTACCAAGAGACCCAGTACTTC
cdr3_aa: CASSPYPGHPYQETQYF

clone_size: NA
j_call: TRBJ1-4
v_call: TRBV6-5
d_call: NA
cdr3_nt: TGTGCCAGCAGTTACCTAGGGGTTGGTGAAAAACTGTTTTTT
cdr3_aa: CASSYLGVGEKLFF

clone_size: NA
j_call: TRBJ2-5
v_call: TRBV5-1
d_call: TRBD2
cdr3_nt: TGCGCCAGCAGCTTACCCCGGGACTACCAACAAGAGACCCAGTACTTC
cdr3_aa: CASSLPRDYQQETQYF

clone_size: few
j_call: TRBJ2-6
v_call: TRBV4-3
d_call: NA
cdr3_nt: TGCGCCAGCAGCCAAGATTTGGGGAGGGGGGGCTCTGGGGCCAACGTCCTGACTTTC
cdr3_aa: CASSQDLGRGGSGANVLTF

clone_size: NA
j_call: TRBJ2-3
v_call: TRBV4-3
d_call: NA
cdr3_nt: TGCGCCAGCAGCCTTCGGGATCGGGATACGCAGTATTTT
cdr3_aa: CASSLRDRDTQYF

clone_size: NA
j_call: TRBJ1-2
v_call: TRBV11-2
d_call: TRBD1
cdr3_nt: TGTGCCAGCAGGCGACCGGGACAGGACTATGGCTACACCTTC
cdr3_aa: CASRRPGQDYGYTF

clone_size: NA
j_call: TRBJ1-2
v_call: TRBV7-8
d_call: TRBD1
cdr3_nt: TGTGCCAGCAGCTTAACGGGACAGGGGGCAGAAGGCTACACCTTC
cdr3_aa: CASSLTGQGAEGYTF

clone_size: once
j_call: TRBJ2-7
v_call: TRBV27
d_call: TRBD1
cdr3_nt: TGTGCCAGCAGAGACAGGGGGATTGGCTACGAGCAGTACTTC
cdr3_aa: CASRDRGIGYEQYF

clone_size: few
j_call: TRBJ2-4
v_call: TRBV5-1
d_call: TRBD2
cdr3_nt: TGCGCCAGCAGCTTGGGGACTAGGGAAAACATTCAGTACTTC
cdr3_aa: CASSLGTRENIQYF

clone_size: NA
j_call: TRBJ2-7
v_call: TRBV19
d_call: NA
cdr3_nt: TGTGCCAGTAGTAACTACAGGGAGGGTAACTACGAGCAGTACTTC
cdr3_aa: CASSNYREGNYEQYF

clone_size: NA
j_call: TRBJ2-1
v_call: TRBV15
d_call: TRBD2
cdr3_nt: TGTGCCACCAGCAGCCCTAGCGGGGGTTTAAATGAGCAGTTCTTC
cdr3_aa: CATSSPSGGLNEQFF